The rows below give T cell receptor beta chains drawn from one sample of a study of blood T cell repertoires in COVID-19. TCRdb's table, derived via immunoSEQ multiplex PCR, lists solely in-frame clones and lacks some. Among 48,000 or so clones, around 84% were seen once, and the ten largest hold about 2.5%. Specimen: peripheral blood. The receptor set was obtained from a woman aged 80 or over with COVID-19, enrolled during active disease. The conserved cysteine and the conserved F or W are not part of the CDR3 here. Fields, in order: V gene, J gene, CDR3 protein.

v_call: TRBV5-1; j_call: TRBJ1-6; cdr3_aa: ASSHGQGSANSPLH
v_call: TRBV18; j_call: TRBJ1-3; cdr3_aa: ASSPPFGGPSGNTIY
v_call: TRBV10-3; j_call: TRBJ1-1; cdr3_aa: AIRQNTEAF
v_call: TRBV18; j_call: TRBJ1-2; cdr3_aa: ASSPAMNRAGEYGYT
v_call: TRBV5-5; j_call: TRBJ1-4; cdr3_aa: ASSLGGGPNEKLF
v_call: TRBV7-8; j_call: TRBJ1-3; cdr3_aa: ASSFRGSPSGNTIY
v_call: TRBV6-5; j_call: TRBJ2-7; cdr3_aa: ASSLGGTGRYEQY
v_call: TRBV28; j_call: TRBJ2-7; cdr3_aa: ASSPRDRSYEQY
v_call: TRBV20-1; j_call: TRBJ2-5; cdr3_aa: SASLTLLNPGGTQY
v_call: TRBV29-1; j_call: TRBJ1-6; cdr3_aa: SVTPTGDVNSPLH
v_call: TRBV7-2; j_call: TRBJ2-7; cdr3_aa: ASSFLRGQGGNEQY
v_call: TRBV2; j_call: TRBJ1-5; cdr3_aa: ASSVGGSNQPQH
v_call: TRBV19; j_call: TRBJ2-6; cdr3_aa: ASSITGQPSGANVLT
v_call: TRBV5-6; j_call: TRBJ2-2; cdr3_aa: ASSDGLAGYTGELF
v_call: TRBV28; j_call: TRBJ2-7; cdr3_aa: ASLRDSYEQY
v_call: TRBV5-1; j_call: TRBJ1-4; cdr3_aa: ASSLSPGLNEKLF
v_call: TRBV7-2; j_call: TRBJ1-4; cdr3_aa: ASSLGGTYRTNEKLF
v_call: TRBV28; j_call: TRBJ2-7; cdr3_aa: ASSFVTGGPYEQY
v_call: TRBV19; j_call: TRBJ1-1; cdr3_aa: ASRYMDRRNTEAF
v_call: TRBV5-1; j_call: TRBJ2-7; cdr3_aa: ASSPNTGTGLYEQY
v_call: TRBV6-5; j_call: TRBJ1-1; cdr3_aa: ASFTGSRANTEAF
v_call: TRBV5-4; j_call: TRBJ2-7; cdr3_aa: ASNRWGGSGNYEQY
v_call: TRBV30; j_call: TRBJ2-5; cdr3_aa: AWSGGLAGGQETQY
v_call: TRBV5-1; j_call: TRBJ2-2; cdr3_aa: ASSARLAVNTGELF
v_call: TRBV11-2; j_call: TRBJ2-7; cdr3_aa: ASSLVTSGRPSSYEQY
v_call: TRBV2; j_call: TRBJ2-5; cdr3_aa: ASSEPSGWETQY
v_call: TRBV5-1; j_call: TRBJ2-7; cdr3_aa: ASSLGLATYEQY
v_call: TRBV5-1; j_call: TRBJ2-7; cdr3_aa: ASSPETSEQY
v_call: TRBV29-1; j_call: TRBJ1-2; cdr3_aa: SVVRGQGDGYT
v_call: TRBV5-1; j_call: TRBJ2-7; cdr3_aa: ARSLAAGGRLYEQY
v_call: TRBV3-1/TRBV3-2; j_call: TRBJ2-3; cdr3_aa: ASSQARGTDTQY
v_call: TRBV5-1; j_call: TRBJ1-4; cdr3_aa: ASSQDGNYEKLF
v_call: TRBV5-8; j_call: TRBJ2-1; cdr3_aa: ASRWLALYYNEQF
v_call: TRBV19; j_call: TRBJ2-7; cdr3_aa: ASSQGGEQY
v_call: TRBV7-9; j_call: TRBJ2-1; cdr3_aa: ASSLVTSGARNEQF
v_call: TRBV24-1; j_call: TRBJ2-5; cdr3_aa: ATSGTSGKETQY
v_call: TRBV10-3; j_call: TRBJ2-7; cdr3_aa: AISERGYEQY
v_call: TRBV15; j_call: TRBJ1-1; cdr3_aa: ATSRFSTGGTEAF
v_call: TRBV19; j_call: TRBJ1-1; cdr3_aa: ASSFGWGDAEAF
v_call: TRBV19; j_call: TRBJ1-6; cdr3_aa: ASSMGDTRVYNSPLH
v_call: TRBV27; j_call: TRBJ1-2; cdr3_aa: ASSLARTGNGGYT
v_call: TRBV2; j_call: TRBJ1-1; cdr3_aa: ASSEENGGGTEAF
v_call: TRBV5-4; j_call: TRBJ1-6; cdr3_aa: ASSFNTEGSPLH
v_call: TRBV6-5; j_call: TRBJ1-5; cdr3_aa: ASRRGTSDQPQH
v_call: TRBV6-6; j_call: TRBJ1-1; cdr3_aa: ASSPRDRLNTEAF